This record covers a single T cell receptor beta chain. As yet, its antigen is unknown. Germline CDR1 is SEHNR and CDR2 is FQNEAQ (reference sequence). Between the trimmed V and J ends, which lost 7 bases and 4 bases, there was a span of 13 bases. The CDR3 is made up of 13 amino acids. This sample stems from a study of cytomegalovirus exposure and HLA in healthy donors. Findings and caveats of the study: First-cohort TCR clusters were later found to tend to co-occur in the 120 or so validation repertoires. Most TCR sequences were uncommon, yet certain public TCRs appeared in many donors. In vitro experiments confirmed that a few CMV-associated chains were specific for CMV antigens.

The donors belonged to the approximately 120-subject validation cohort, separate from the roughly 600-subject first cohort. Sequencing was performed with immunoSEQ multiplex PCR; in TCRdb, only in-frame clones are kept and a portion is missing. In the table there are just under 65,000 clones, approximately 95% of which are singletons. The rearrangement uses TRBV7-9 and TRBJ1-2; D gene uncertain. The clonotype comes from a young woman in good health and CMV-seropositive. The sequencing input was PBMCs. CDR3 nucleotides: TGTGCCAGCACAGATGAAAAACCCTATGGCTACACCTTC. This sequence encodes CASTDEKPYGYTF.